This T cell receptor (beta chain) was identified during a study of T cells in Graves' hyperthyroidism and ophthalmopathy. Study-wide context: Blood was drawn when the patient was first diagnosed and still untreated.

Trimming left V 0 bases short and J 5 bases short, with 13 bases between. In germline, CDR1 is KGHSH, CDR2 LQKENI. The CDR3 contains 16 residues. Study results and caveats: The blood repertoire included most of the expanded thyroid clonotypes above 0.001.

TCR beta CDR3 sequences were amplified from RNA transcripts. TCR CDR3 regions were first amplified by RT-PCR with HTBI primers. TCRdb processed the multiplex PCR reads anew with MiXCR; each CDR3 protein has one entry. The sample carries over 450,000 distinct CDR3 sequences, more than 15% recorded once. The table lists this clonotype with many counts. Antigen specificity is unknown. The chain joins TRBV18 to TRBJ2-2, with D uncertain. The sequenced material came from blood. This clonotype was obtained from a woman in her late teens or twenties with Graves' ophthalmopathy. This CDR3 reads CASSPPEWRRTGELFF. The CDR3 DNA follows: TGTGCCAGCTCACCACCTGAGTGGAGAAGGACCGGGGAGCTGTTTTTT. Variable domain in full (rest from reference TRBV18 and TRBJ2-2): NAGVMQNPRHLVRRRGQEARLRCSPMKGHSHVYWYRQLPEEGLKFMVYLQKENIIDESGMPKERFSAEFPKEGPSILRIQQVVRGDSAAYFCASSPPEWRRTGELFFGEGSRLTVL.